One T cell receptor beta chain is described in this entry. Its cognate antigen is unknown. V lost 5 bases and J 2 bases, leaving 15 bases between the germline ends. In germline, CDR1 is LNHDA, CDR2 SQIVND (reference sequence). The CDR3 totals 15 residues. This sample was included in a study of cytomegalovirus exposure and HLA in healthy donors. Study results and caveats: Rarity held for most TCR sequences, but there were some public TCRs that occurred in many donors. The study designated around 150 TCR beta chains cytomegalovirus-associated.

The protocol was immunoSEQ multiplex PCR, while the TCRdb copy is restricted to in-frame clones and leaves out a portion. The table records about 120,000 clones, roughly 89% of them present only once. The specimen sequenced was PBMCs. The clonotype was recovered from a woman aged 18-29 years in good health and CMV-seronegative. The chain uses TRBV19 and TRBJ2-5; D perhaps matches TRBD1 (5 bases). CDR3 DNA: TGTGCCAGTAGTCCCGACAGATACGTACAAGAGACCCAGTACTTC. It yields the protein CASSPDRYVQETQYF.